The subject of this entry is one T cell receptor (beta chain). Its specificity is not known. This sample was included in a study of blood T cells in healthy people across ages. Whole-study findings and limits: Older age went with lower TCR beta diversity per million T cells, in a roughly linear way.

Each donor gave ten milliliters of peripheral blood. The authors isolated at least 6 million PBMCs per sample. A J-beta primer mix and a sample-barcoded 5' primer were used in a second PCR of about 7 to 11 cycles. From each sample, at least 2.5 million paired-end reads containing CDR3 were obtained. Each CDR3 protein gets one entry after TCRdb re-called the 5' RACE reads with MiXCR. The profile shows over 1.5 million distinct CDR3 sequences, about 50% of them singletons. Trimming removed 7 bases from V and 4 bases from J; junction bases left unmatched: 4. This CDR3 comprises 12 residues. The germline V gene has CDR1 MNHNS and CDR2 SASEGT.

This TCR came from a woman aged 40 to 50 in good health. The chain carries TRBV6-1 and TRBJ2-7, with 7 bases lining up with TRBD1. Material for sequencing was blood. The CDR3 coding sequence is TGTGCCAGCAATTTGGACAGGTACGAGCAGTACTTC. It is translated as CASNLDRYEQYF.